Included here is one T cell receptor beta chain sequence, with context. Germline-derived CDR1 and CDR2 are MDHEN and SYDVKM. The CDR3 length is 15 residues. V trimming: 5 bases; J trimming: 4 bases; junction bases outside the gene matches: 9. The data are from a study of control samples from healthy donors and cancer patients. Profiled with immunoSEQ multiplex PCR; TCRdb holds only in-frame clones, not every one. The sample has tens of thousands of clones, more than 80% seen once. The specimen sequenced was blood. The receptor was isolated from a woman aged 25-40 years in good health. V and J are TRBV28 and TRBJ1-2; TRBD1 matches at 8 bases. The CDR3 DNA reads TGTGCCAGCAGTAGCCCCTGGACAGGGATCTATGGCTACACCTTC. Protein product: CASSSPWTGIYGYTF.